Listed here are 17 T cell receptor beta chains from one sample, sequenced in a study of T cell changes during pregnancy in multiple sclerosis. Libraries were prepared by immunoSEQ multiplex PCR; TCRdb keeps only in-frame clonotypes and omits some of them. The sample comprises nearly 110,000 clones, about nine tenths of which are singletons, and 1.5% to 2% rests with the top ten. The source material was peripheral blood, sampled after pregnancy. These receptors all stem from a female donor with multiple sclerosis, enrolled in a pregnancy study.

This sequence joins TRBV6-6 and TRBJ1-4; 7 bases fit TRBD1. Germline V gene sequence: CDR1 MNHNY, CDR2 SVGAGI (reference sequence). The CDR3 is 14 residues long. V was clipped by 7 bases and J by 4 bases; unmatched bases: 6. As DNA, the CDR3 is TGTGCCAGCAAGGGGGCAGGGAATAATGAAAAACTGTTTTTT. Residues: CASKGAGNNEKLFF.

This chain links TRBV29-1 with TRBJ1-2, with D possibly TRBD1 on 6 matching bases. This CDR3 has 14 amino acids. Germline V gene lookup returns CDR1 SQVTM and CDR2 ANQGSEA. Deletions cut 3 bases from V and 0 bases from J, with 11 bases between. The CDR3 loop is CSVDPRGANYGYTF. CDR3 DNA sequence: TGCAGCGTTGATCCCAGGGGAGCTAACTATGGCTACACCTTC.

The chain couples TRBV5-1 to TRBJ2-3, with 11 nucleotides matching TRBD2. Trimming at V came to 2 bases and at J to 3 bases, leaving 14 bases not matched to a gene. Germline values: CDR1 SGHRS, CDR2 YFSETQ. This CDR3 spans 19 amino acids. In nucleotides, the CDR3 is TGCGCCAGCAGCTTCTATAGCGGGGGGGTGGAGTCTGCGACAGATACGCAGTATTTT. The encoded protein is CASSFYSGGVESATDTQYF.

The J gene is TRBJ1-2, the V gene TRBV6-1, with unresolved D. The CDR3 is made up of 13 amino acids. The V end lost 2 bases, the J end lost 7 bases, and 11 bases lay between the germline ends. Per germline, CDR1 MNHNS and CDR2 SASEGT. The CDR3 coding sequence is TGTGCCAGCAGTGAATTGAGGCAAGGTGGCTACACCTTC. It codes for CASSELRQGGYTF.

The chain couples TRBV2 to TRBJ2-7, with 15 bases that match TRBD2. With V trimmed by 8 bases and J by 7 bases, 12 bases remained unmatched. CDR3 length: 16 residues. Looked up from germline, CDR1 is SNHLY and CDR2 is FYNNEI. CDR3 in amino acids: CASYPRTSGRAGEQYF. The CDR3 nucleotides are TGTGCCAGCTACCCCCGGACTAGCGGGAGGGCCGGGGAGCAGTACTTC.

V and J are TRBV2 and TRBJ2-7; D is possibly TRBD1 (6 bases). Germline-derived CDR1 and CDR2 are SNHLY and FYNNEI. The CDR3 sequence is 14 residues long. Trimming stripped 5 bases from V and 2 bases from J, with 13 bases between. CDR3 in amino acids: CASSLGGPAYEQYF. CDR3 nucleotide sequence: TGTGCCAGCAGTTTAGGGGGACCCGCCTACGAGCAGTACTTC.

The chain has TRBV5-1 and TRBJ1-4, with D unresolved. Germline values: CDR1 SGHRS, CDR2 YFSETQ. This CDR3 is 15 amino acids long. V dropped 4 bases and J dropped 8 bases, with 18 bases sitting between them. The CDR3 bases are TGCGCCAGCAGCCCCTCCGATCGGGTCGACGAAAAACTGTTTTTT. Protein sequence: CASSPSDRVDEKLFF.

V usage is TRBV9 and J usage is TRBJ1-1; 8 bases line up with TRBD1. This CDR3 is 18 amino acids long. V was clipped by 0 bases and J by 2 bases; unmatched bases: 12. Germline CDR1 is SGDLS and CDR2 is YYNGEE. The CDR3: CASSVAGTGPFLNTEAFF. Written as DNA, the CDR3 is TGTGCCAGCAGCGTAGCTGGGACAGGACCCTTTCTTAACACTGAAGCTTTCTTT.

The CDR3 region is CASSSVQGSLTQHF. CDR3 bases: TGTGCCAGTAGCTCCGTTCAGGGCTCGCTGACCCAGCATTTT. V and J are TRBV19 and TRBJ1-5; D possibly corresponds to TRBD1 (5 bases). CDR3 size: 14 residues. The V end was cut by 6 bases, the J end by 11 bases, with 20 bases between. Germline CDR1 is LNHDA and CDR2 is SQIVND (reference sequence).

V and J are TRBV30 and TRBJ2-1; 9 bases are a match to TRBD2. Germline trimming cut 1 base from V and 6 bases from J; bases unmatched to any gene: 1. CDR3 size: 13 residues. Germline V gene data show CDR1 as GTSNPN and CDR2 as SVGIG (reference sequence). CDR3 nucleotides: TGTGCCTGGAGTGGACTAGCGGCCAATGAGCAGTTCTTC. This sequence encodes CAWSGLAANEQFF.

This chain connects TRBV5-5 to TRBJ2-7; 7 positions agree with TRBD1. The germline CDR1 and CDR2 sequences are SGHKS and YYEKEE (reference sequence). Germline trimming cut 3 bases from V and 2 bases from J; bases unmatched to any gene: 8. CDR3 length: 15 residues. This CDR3 is CASSSEPGQTYEQYF. The CDR3 DNA follows: TGTGCCAGCAGCTCGGAACCGGGACAGACCTACGAGCAGTACTTC. The full variable domain, rest sourced from reference TRBV5-5 and TRBJ2-7, is DAGVTQSPTHLIKTRGQQVTLRCSPISGHKSVSWYQQVLGQGPQFIFQYYEKEERGRGNFPDRFSARQFPNYSSELNVNALLLGDSALYLCASSSEPGQTYEQYFGPGTRLTVT.

The chain links TRBV19 to TRBJ2-1; 8 bases align to TRBD1. The CDR3 is made up of 13 amino acids. Trimming cost V 10 bases and J 7 bases; bases outside gene matches: 9. Germline-derived CDR1 and CDR2 are LNHDA and SQIVND (reference sequence). The CDR3 here is CATEGQGPNEQFF. In DNA, the CDR3 is TGTGCCACCGAAGGACAGGGACCGAATGAGCAGTTCTTC.

This chain joins TRBV6-5 and TRBJ2-1, with TRBD2 matching over 7 bases. This CDR3 has 15 residues. Germline trimming cut 6 bases from V and 3 bases from J; bases unmatched to any gene: 8. CDR1 MNHEY and CDR2 SVGAGI come from the germline V gene. CDR3 coding DNA: TGTGCCAGCAGGGGGGACCGGGACTACTACAATGAGCAGTTCTTC. This gives the protein CASRGDRDYYNEQFF.

This clone was detected only once. The V and J genes are TRBV6-5 and TRBJ2-5; 9 bases are a match to TRBD2. This CDR3 is 14 amino acids long. V was clipped by 5 bases and J by 4 bases; unmatched bases: 5. CDR1 and CDR2 (germline): MNHEY, SVGAGI. The CDR3 nucleotides read TGTGCCAGCAGTCGGCGGGAGGGCGGAGAGACCCAGTACTTC. Translated: CASSRREGGETQYF.

The V call is TRBV11-2, the J call TRBJ2-1, with D maybe TRBD1 (6 bases). V was shortened by 4 bases and J by 7 bases, with 11 bases between the two germline ends. CDR3 length equals 13 residues. CDR1 is SGHAT and CDR2 is FQNNGV in the germline V gene. The CDR3 loop reads CASSSYRANEQFF. CDR3 sequence (DNA): TGTGCCAGCAGCTCCTACAGGGCAAATGAGCAGTTCTTC.

This clone appeared once. This chain uses TRBV27 with TRBJ1-2; 7 nucleotides line up with TRBD1. The germline V gene has CDR1 MNHEY and CDR2 SMNVEV (reference sequence). The ends lost 4 bases at V and 1 base at J; junction bases unmatched: 9. This CDR3 contains 16 residues. The DNA for the CDR3 is TGTGCCAGCAGTTACCAAATCGGGACAGTTAACTATGGCTACACCTTC. Its protein is CASSYQIGTVNYGYTF.

This clone was detected only once. A junction end diverges from the germline sequence, so it may reflect a read error. The V and J genes are TRBV14 and TRBJ2-7; tentative D call: TRBD1 (6 bases). This CDR3 spans 13 amino acids. The germline V gene has CDR1 SGHDN and CDR2 FVKESK. Here the CDR3 reads CASSQEWPGHLSF. The CDR3 DNA is TGTGCCAGCAGCCAAGAATGGCCGGGACACCTAAGCTTC.